Detailed here is one T cell receptor beta chain. Germline V lookup: CDR1 SEHNR, CDR2 FQNEAQ (reference sequence). V was cut by 3 bases and J by 5 bases, with 17 bases left in between. There are 16 residues in the CDR3. This entry is derived from a study of blood T cell repertoires in COVID-19. On the study more broadly: Samples came from the United States, Italy and Spain, spanning acute and convalescent COVID-19. T cells, B-cell-depleted T cells, or PBMCs provided the cDNA or gDNA that served as material.

Sequenced by immunoSEQ multiplex PCR; TCRdb stores in-frame clones only, minus some. Here the sample spans 250,000 to 300,000 clones, roughly 91% being singletons. This clonotype was obtained from a woman under 40 with COVID-19, enrolled during active disease. The chain couples TRBV7-9 to TRBJ1-5, with unresolved D. Sequencing was done on a sample of peripheral blood. The CDR3 region is CASSFSRPTKDQPQHF. The CDR3 coding sequence is TGTGCCAGCAGCTTTTCACGACCGACAAAAGATCAGCCCCAGCATTTT.